This T cell receptor beta chain was observed in a study of shared clonotypes between healthy human individuals. Study as a whole: The people who gave samples were two women and three men aged 18 to 49.

As regards this clone: Its target is unknown.

V was cut by 1 base and J by 7 bases, with 14 bases left in between. The germline CDR1 and CDR2 sequences are LNHDA and SQIVND (reference sequence). This CDR3 has 15 residues. Overall study findings and caveats: The expectation was that sequencing depth would affect clonotype sharing among donors. Owing to a small donor count, the genetic and exposure-history diversity represented was limited.

The data were produced by immunoSEQ multiplex PCR, yet TCRdb's version contains in-frame clones alone and is incomplete. The sample consists of some 480,000 clones, less than 80% of them appearing once. The receptor was isolated from a woman aged 40 to 50 in good health. Some clones in this sample may be carry-over from other donors' samples. Specimen: PBMCs. V and J are TRBV19 and TRBJ2-1, with D possibly being TRBD1 (6 bases). In DNA, the CDR3 is TGTGCCAGTAGTATAGGTCCGACTACAGGGAATGAGCAGTTCTTC. Translating it yields CASSIGPTTGNEQFF.